This T cell receptor (beta chain) came from a study of shared clonotypes between healthy human individuals. The V gene lost 2 bases and the J gene lost 2 bases, with 2 bases spanning the gap. CDR1 and CDR2 (germline): SGHRS, YFSETQ. The CDR3 consists of 12 residues. As regards this clone: Different DNA sequences within this sample yield the same CDR3.

The assay was immunoSEQ multiplex PCR, and TCRdb's table has in-frame clones only and misses some. The sample holds about 2 million clones; 85% to 95% are singletons and the top ten take about 0.13%. The chain carries TRBV5-1 and TRBJ1-3; D not certain. The source material was naive CD4+ T cells sorted from blood. Documented subset: CD45RA+ positively selected. The receptor was derived from a man younger than 35 in good health. DNA for the CDR3: TGCGCCAGCAGCTTACCTGGAAACACCATATATTTT. Translating it yields CASSLPGNTIYF.